What follows describes a single TCR beta chain. V lost 2 bases to trimming and J lost 6 bases; unmatched junction nucleotides: 7. Germline V gene data show CDR1 as MNHEY and CDR2 as SVGAGI. This CDR3 has 15 residues. Authors' analysis steps: Estimated nucleated cell counts came from reference gene primer amplification. The data were produced by immunoSEQ multiplex PCR, yet TCRdb's version contains in-frame clones alone and is incomplete. Clone size and V and J calls were adopted from that table, with D and trimming inferred from the DNA. The sample records about 74,000 clones, about 92% being singletons. These data come from a study of blood T cell repertoires in COVID-19. Study overall: The samples span acute and convalescent COVID-19 from the United States, Italy and Spain. T cells, B-cell-depleted T cells, or PBMCs provided the cDNA or gDNA that served as material.

The clonotype was recovered from a human donor in a cohort sampled during active COVID-19. The sample comprised peripheral blood. The chain joins TRBV6-5 to TRBJ1-5; 7 bases match TRBD1. The DNA of the CDR3 is TGTGCCAGCAGTTACAGAGGGGGCTTGGGTCAGCCCCAGCATTTT. Protein sequence: CASSYRGGLGQPQHF.